This T cell receptor (beta chain) is from a study of blood T cells in healthy people across ages. Across the study: In model experiments, template switching was able to capture about one barcoded beta molecule for every two T cells that were present.

The CDR3 spans 15 residues. Germline lookup yields CDR1 DFQATT and CDR2 SNEGSKA (reference sequence). Turning to this clonotype: What it binds is unknown. One end of the junction is discordant with germline, which a read error may explain.

Findings and caveats of the study: Researchers judged that diversity estimates from one million T cells fell short of true values.

A sample-barcoded 5' primer and a J-beta primer mix were used in a second PCR of roughly 7 to 11 cycles. MiXCR was run by TCRdb on the 5' RACE reads, yielding one entry per CDR3 protein. The sample lists roughly 1,100,000 distinct CDR3 sequences; less than 25% were seen once. This sample was also put to use in a study of T cells of mothers and their children. Per that paper: The output of TCR recombination is shaped by thymic selection similarly in related and unrelated pairs.

The source is a girl aged 2-9 years in good health. The V gene is TRBV20-1, the J gene TRBJ2-5, with TRBD2 matching over 14 bases. The sequenced material came from blood. For the CDR3, the DNA is TGCAGTGCTAGCCCACCGGGACTAGCGGGAGAGGCCCAGTACTTC. It is translated as CSASPPGLAGEAQYF.